One and the same sample provided the 24 T cell receptor beta chains below, sequenced in a study of neurological immune-mediated disorders. A single record per CDR3 protein comes from TCRdb applying MiXCR to the 5' RACE reads. The sample shows fewer than 90,000 distinct CDR3 sequences, approximately 5.2% of them seen only once. The sample consisted of PBMCs. Receptor source: a man aged 18 to 29 with multiple sclerosis.

This clonotype was detected many times. The gene calls are TRBV7-2 and TRBJ2-7; 9 bases match TRBD1. Germline loops: CDR1 SGHTA, CDR2 FQGNSA. Trimming cost V 6 bases and J 3 bases; bases outside gene matches: 6. This CDR3 is built from 14 residues. CDR3 region: CASRGTGSNYEQYF. CDR3 DNA: TGTGCCAGCAGGGGGACAGGGAGTAACTACGAGCAGTACTTC.

Ten or more counts support this clonotype. The chain has TRBV7-2 and TRBJ2-3; maybe TRBD2 (5 bases). Germline V CDR1 and CDR2: SGHTA, FQGNSA. The germline V and J ends were trimmed by 5 bases and 0 bases, with 12 bases remaining between them. The CDR3 spans 15 residues. The CDR3 here is CASSRYGGSTDTQYF. CDR3 in DNA: TGTGCCAGCAGCCGCTATGGAGGCAGCACAGATACGCAGTATTTT.

This clonotype was seen repeatedly, ten times or more. J is TRBJ1-3 and V is TRBV4-3; tentative D call: TRBD1 (6 bases). The CDR3 extends over 17 amino acids. Trimming shortened V by 0 bases and J by 3 bases, and 15 bases separated the two germline ends. Looked up from germline, CDR1 is LGHNA and CDR2 is YSLEER. The CDR3: CASSQEGQGLFGNTIYF. The CDR3 DNA reads TGCGCCAGCAGCCAAGAGGGGCAGGGGCTATTTGGAAACACCATATATTTT.

At least ten counts were recorded for this clonotype. The V call is TRBV5-1, the J call TRBJ1-1; D is uncertain. Germline V gene data show CDR1 as SGHRS and CDR2 as YFSETQ. The CDR3 has 14 amino acids. V dropped 1 base and J dropped 0 bases, with 7 bases sitting between them. Here the CDR3 reads CASSLQSLNTEAFF. The CDR3 DNA reads as TGCGCCAGCAGCTTGCAGAGCCTGAACACTGAAGCTTTCTTT.

This clonotype has ten or more counts. The chain has TRBV29-1 and TRBJ1-2; D gene ambiguous. Trimming left V 0 bases short and J 7 bases short, with 12 bases between. There are 13 residues in the CDR3. The V gene's germline CDR1 is SQVTM and CDR2 ANQGSEA. Here the CDR3 reads CSVEERAVSGYTF. The CDR3 DNA sequence: TGCAGCGTTGAAGAACGGGCTGTTTCTGGCTACACCTTC.

In this sample, this clonotype turned up a few times. CDR3: CSASGRGSNQPQHF. DNA for the CDR3: TGCAGTGCTAGCGGTCGGGGAAGCAATCAGCCCCAGCATTTT. The V call is TRBV20-1, the J call TRBJ1-5, with unresolved D. CDR1 and CDR2 from the germline V gene are DFQATT and SNEGSKA (reference sequence). The CDR3 is 14 amino acids. V was cut by 3 bases and J by 1 base, with 10 bases left in between.

This clonotype was observed many times. V gene TRBV20-1 combines with J gene TRBJ2-7, with TRBD1 as a possible D gene (6 bases). V lost 6 bases and J 5 bases, leaving 20 bases between the germline ends. Germline V gives CDR1 DFQATT, CDR2 SNEGSKA (reference sequence). The CDR3 contains 14 residues. The CDR3 protein is CSACDSGARDEQYF. The CDR3 DNA follows: TGCAGTGCCTGTGACTCAGGGGCGAGGGACGAGCAGTACTTC.

Many counts were recorded for this clonotype. The chain uses TRBV6-1 and TRBJ2-4, with D possibly matching TRBD1 (5 bases). The CDR3 is made up of 16 amino acids. With 2 bases removed from V and 0 bases from J, the gap between germline ends came to 11 bases. In germline, CDR1 is MNHNS, CDR2 SASEGT. The CDR3, as DNA: TGTGCCAGCAGTGAATGGGCAGGGCTAGCCAAAAACATTCAGTACTTC. It translates to CASSEWAGLAKNIQYF.

This clonotype was found many times. The gene calls are TRBV20-1 and TRBJ2-3; 8 positions match TRBD2. The CDR3 covers 14 residues. Trimming cost V 0 bases and J 8 bases; bases outside gene matches: 7. Germline lookup yields CDR1 DFQATT and CDR2 SNEGSKA (reference sequence). The CDR3 nucleotides are TGCAGTGCTAGAGATCCCCTAGCGGGCGGTACGCAGTATTTT. It codes for CSARDPLAGGTQYF.

This clonotype was seen ten or more times. V usage is TRBV5-6 and J usage is TRBJ2-7, with D maybe TRBD1 (6 bases). This CDR3 is built from 14 residues. The V end was cut by 3 bases, the J end by 3 bases, with 13 bases between. The germline V gene encodes CDR1 SGHDT and CDR2 YYEEEE. Here the CDR3 reads CASSWGRGGYEQYF. In DNA, the CDR3 is TGTGCCAGCAGCTGGGGCCGAGGGGGCTACGAGCAGTACTTC.

The V and J genes are TRBV7-2 and TRBJ2-7, with 9 bases matching TRBD2. The germline V gene has CDR1 SGHTA and CDR2 FQGNSA. The CDR3 sequence is 18 residues long. V lost 3 bases to trimming and J lost 1 base; unmatched junction nucleotides: 13. CDR3 nucleotides: TGTGCCAGCAGCTTTACGAATAGCGGGAGCACCCGATCCTACGAGCAGTACTTC. Translation: CASSFTNSGSTRSYEQYF.

The sample holds many counts of this clonotype. This chain's CDR3 is CSALILSGQVLNTDTQYF. DNA of the CDR3: TGCAGTGCCCTGATTCTGTCTGGACAGGTTCTCAACACAGATACGCAGTATTTT. The chain links TRBV20-1 to TRBJ2-3, with 7 bases matching TRBD1. Per germline, CDR1 DFQATT and CDR2 SNEGSKA (reference sequence). V lost 6 bases, J lost 2 bases, and 20 bases stayed unmatched. CDR3 length equals 18 residues.

This clonotype has at least ten counts. V gene TRBV7-9 combines with J gene TRBJ2-5; 8 bases are shared with TRBD1. The CDR3 length is 13 residues. Germline values: CDR1 SEHNR, CDR2 FQNEAQ (reference sequence). Losses at the gene ends were 5 bases for V and 4 bases for J; bases not matched to a gene: 3. The CDR3 is CASSPGQGETQYF. DNA for the CDR3: TGTGCCAGCAGCCCCGGACAGGGAGAGACCCAGTACTTC.

This clonotype was seen ten or more times. This sequence joins TRBV14 and TRBJ2-7; either TRBD1 or TRBD2 may supply D (5 bases each). V shed 0 bases and J shed 2 bases, with 14 bases lying between them. Per germline, CDR1 SGHDN and CDR2 FVKESK. The CDR3 length is 16 residues. In DNA form, the CDR3 reads TGTGCCAGCAGCCAAGATCTCCCGGGGCCGACCTACGAGCAGTACTTC. Translating it yields CASSQDLPGPTYEQYF.

This clonotype was observed at least ten times. This chain links TRBV3-1 with TRBJ2-1; tentatively, D is TRBD1 (6 bases). Trimming pared 0 bases from V and 5 bases from J, leaving 14 bases between. CDR1 is LGHDT and CDR2 is YNNKEL in the germline V gene (reference sequence). The CDR3 sequence is 16 residues long. The CDR3 region is CASSQDWGPDNNEQFF. In nucleotides, the CDR3 is TGTGCCAGCAGCCAAGATTGGGGGCCAGATAACAATGAGCAGTTCTTC.

This clonotype was found many times. This sequence joins TRBV7-2 and TRBJ2-6, with 7 bases aligning to TRBD1. CDR3 length: 16 residues. V lost 7 bases to trimming and J lost 0 bases; unmatched junction nucleotides: 6. Germline V gene data show CDR1 as SGHTA and CDR2 as FQGNSA. The CDR3 region has the DNA TGTGCCAGCACCTCTCAGGGGGTCTCTGGGGCCAACGTCCTGACTTTC. It encodes CASTSQGVSGANVLTF.

This clonotype occurred many times. The V call is TRBV12-3 or TRBV12-4, the J call TRBJ2-1; 11 nucleotides match TRBD2. J lost 7 bases, V lost 3 bases, and 2 bases had no gene match. This CDR3 spans 14 amino acids. For the CDR3, the DNA is TGTGCCAGCAGTTTCACTAGCGGGAGTAATGAGCAGTTCTTC. Translated: CASSFTSGSNEQFF.

This clonotype was detected ten times or more. The chain is built from TRBV12-3 or TRBV12-4 and TRBJ1-2; D possibly corresponds to TRBD1 (5 bases). The CDR3 is made up of 13 amino acids. Trimming stripped 5 bases from V and 10 bases from J, with 17 bases between. The CDR3 DNA sequence: TGTGCCAGCAGTGCTATGAAGGGGATGGACTACACCTTC. Translated: CASSAMKGMDYTF.

This clonotype has at least ten counts. The chain recombines TRBV10-2 with TRBJ2-2; 15 bases align to TRBD2. Germline V CDR1 and CDR2: WSHSY, SAAADI. Trimming took 0 bases from V and 1 from J; bases not matched to a gene: 0. This CDR3 has 18 residues. The CDR3 DNA reads TGCGCCAGCAGTGAGTCGGGACTAGCGGGAGGGAACACCGGGGAGCTGTTTTTT. This encodes CASSESGLAGGNTGELFF.

The rearrangement joins TRBV20-1 to TRBJ2-1, with 10 nucleotides matching TRBD1. Germline assignment: CDR1 DFQATT and CDR2 SNEGSKA (reference sequence). The CDR3 contains 19 residues. J was trimmed by 8 bases and V by 0 bases; bases with no gene match: 19. The CDR3 is CSARDFGLTGTGAQDEQFF. CDR3 in DNA: TGCAGTGCTAGAGATTTTGGATTGACCGGGACAGGGGCTCAGGATGAGCAGTTCTTC.

This clonotype occurred many times. The CDR3 nucleotides are TGTGCCAGCAGTTTTGCCGACAGGGGTCCGGGCTACACCTTC. Translated, it gives CASSFADRGPGYTF. The rearrangement uses TRBV27 and TRBJ1-2; 8 bases fit TRBD1. Germline assignment: CDR1 MNHEY and CDR2 SMNVEV (reference sequence). The J segment lost 8 bases and the V segment lost 3 bases, leaving 8 bases of the junction unmatched. CDR3 size: 14 residues.

This clonotype showed up many times. The DNA of the CDR3 is TGCGCCAGCATTAGGACTAGCGGGGGAATTTCGGGGAATGAGCAGTTCTTC. This codes for CASIRTSGGISGNEQFF. The genes are TRBV5-1 and TRBJ2-1, with 13 nucleotides matching TRBD2. With 6 bases clipped from V and 7 bases from J, the junction kept 13 bases outside the gene matches. The CDR3 sequence is 17 residues long. Germline V gene sequence: CDR1 SGHRS, CDR2 YFSETQ.

At least ten counts were recorded for this clonotype. The chain uses TRBV20-1 and TRBJ2-7, with D possibly called TRBD1 or TRBD2 (5 bases each). This CDR3 has 12 residues. Trimming pared 3 bases from V and 3 bases from J, leaving 9 bases between. Germline lookup yields CDR1 DFQATT and CDR2 SNEGSKA (reference sequence). Here the CDR3 DNA reads TGCAGTGCTAGGGGGGTAGGCTACGAGCAGTACTTC. This encodes CSARGVGYEQYF.

This clonotype was recorded at least ten times. The rearrangement links TRBV3-1 to TRBJ2-5; D is ambiguous. V was pared by 0 bases and J by 4 bases, with 12 bases between. Germline CDR1 and CDR2: LGHDT and YNNKEL (reference sequence). The CDR3 extends over 15 amino acids. CDR3 DNA sequence: TGTGCCAGCAGCCAAGAGTGGCCTAGAGGAGAGACCCAGTACTTC. It specifies CASSQEWPRGETQYF.